One sample yielded the 30 T cell receptor beta chains listed below, sequenced in a study of metastatic and nonmetastatic thyroid tumors. TCRdb re-called the PCR reads through MiXCR. In the table there are tens of thousands of clones, 13% to 15% of which are singletons. Not a single patient had been given any form of treatment at any point before undergoing thyroid surgery. Input material: blood. Every receptor here comes from a male donor with papillary thyroid cancer or a benign thyroid nodule (not recorded which). Some clones in this sample may be carry-over from other donors' samples.

V and J are TRBV11-3 and TRBJ2-7; D possibly matches TRBD1 or TRBD2 (6 bases each). V was cut by 5 bases and J by 6 bases, with 17 bases left in between. This CDR3 has 14 amino acids. Germline values: CDR1 SGHNT, CDR2 YENEEA. The CDR3 bases are TGTGCCAGCAGCATGGCTGTGGGGGGCGGCGAGCAGTACTTC. It is translated as CASSMAVGGGEQYF.

This clone was observed many times. Other DNA sequences in the sample encode the same CDR3. The V call is TRBV28, the J call TRBJ1-2; TRBD1 agrees at 8 bases. The CDR3 has 15 residues. V lost 1 base and J lost 5; bases outside the gene matches: 6. Germline CDR1 reads MDHEN; CDR2 reads SYDVKM. CDR3 DNA sequence: TGTGCCAGCAGTTTATCTGCAGGGGGCAAGTATGGCTACACCTTC. Its translation is CASSLSAGGKYGYTF.

This clone was seen ten or more times. The V call is TRBV6-1, the J call TRBJ2-2; D gene unclear. This CDR3 is built from 18 residues. Trimming left V 2 bases short and J 4 bases short, with 20 bases between. CDR1 MNHNS and CDR2 SASEGT come from the germline V gene. CDR3 in DNA: TGTGCCAGCAGTGAAATAATTAGCCCCAGAGGTAGCACCGGGGAGCTGTTTTTT. Protein sequence: CASSEIISPRGSTGELFF.

This clone was counted ten times or more. For the CDR3, the DNA is TGCAGTGCTAGAGATACACCCGTTTTCACCTTC. Translating gives CSARDTPVFTF. The V and J genes are TRBV20-1 and TRBJ1-2; D gene unclear. The germline V gene has CDR1 DFQATT and CDR2 SNEGSKA (reference sequence). V lost 0 bases to trimming and J lost 13 bases, with 12 bases between them. This CDR3 spans 11 amino acids.

This clone was found many times. The V call is TRBV5-5, the J call TRBJ1-4; D unclear. CDR1 is SGHKS, CDR2 YYEKEE, per germline (reference sequence). V lost 3 bases and J lost 5, with 8 bases in between. The CDR3 contains 13 residues. This CDR3 is CASSSTSNEKLFF. CDR3 sequence (DNA): TGTGCCAGCAGCTCGACCTCCAATGAAAAACTGTTTTTT.

This clone was detected ten times or more. The chain uses TRBV30 and TRBJ2-7; no definite D call. This CDR3 comprises 12 residues. Germline CDR1 is GTSNPN and CDR2 is SVGIG (reference sequence). V was clipped by 0 bases and J by 3 bases, with 6 bases between them. CDR3 in amino acids: CAWSVKGYEQYF. For the CDR3, the DNA is TGTGCCTGGAGTGTAAAAGGCTACGAGCAGTACTTC. The full variable domain, completed using reference TRBV30 and TRBJ2-7, is SQTIHQWPATLVQPVGSPLSLECTVEGTSNPNLYWYRQAAGRGLQLLFYSVGIGQISSEVPQNLSASRPQDRQFILSSKKLLLSDSGFYLCAWSVKGYEQYFGPGTRLTVT.

This clone was observed at least ten times. The chain recombines TRBV18 with TRBJ2-1; no clear D. Germline CDR1 KGHSH, CDR2 LQKENI. With 2 bases removed from V and 0 bases from J, the gap between germline ends came to 2 bases. The CDR3 has 13 residues. The CDR3 sequence is CASSPGSYNEQFF. The CDR3 DNA reads TGTGCCAGCTCACCAGGCTCCTACAATGAGCAGTTCTTC.

This clone was observed many times. The chain is built from TRBV19 and TRBJ2-2; tentatively, D is TRBD1 or TRBD2 (7 bases each). V was cut by 6 bases and J by 5 bases, with 16 bases left in between. CDR1 is LNHDA and CDR2 is SQIVND in the germline V gene (reference sequence). The CDR3 has 15 residues. The CDR3 loop reads CASRETGRGTGELFF. DNA of the CDR3: TGTGCCAGTAGAGAGACAGGGAGGGGGACCGGGGAGCTGTTTTTT.

This clone occurred a few times. The chain is built from TRBV6-2 or TRBV6-3 and TRBJ1-5; D gene uncertain. The CDR3 extends over 14 amino acids. CDR1 MNHEY and CDR2 SVGEGT come from the germline V gene. Between the trimmed V and J ends, which lost 6 bases and 6 bases, there was a span of 15 bases. The CDR3 region has the DNA TGTGCCAGCAGCTACAAACAGATTACTCAGCCCCAGCATTTT. Its protein product is CASSYKQITQPQHF.

This clone was found a few times. This may be a read error, as it is one base from a much larger clone. The V and J genes are TRBV19 and TRBJ1-1; D is undetermined. This CDR3 is built from 12 residues. CDR1 and CDR2 (germline): LNHDA, SQIVND (reference sequence). V dropped 5 bases and J dropped 4 bases, with 8 bases sitting between them. The CDR3 reads CASSVLLTEAFF. The DNA of the CDR3 is TGTGCCAGTAGTGTCTTACTCACTGAAGCTTTCTTT. Complete variable domain (other parts from reference TRBV19 and TRBJ1-1): DGGITQSPKYLFRKEGQNVTLSCEQNLNHDAMYWYRQDPGQGLRLIYYSQIVNDFQKGDIAEGYSVSREKKESFPLTVTSAQKNPTAFYLCASSVLLTEAFFGQGTRLTVV.

This clone was found many times. The chain joins TRBV9 to TRBJ1-5, with 10 bases lining up with TRBD1. This CDR3 has 15 residues. With V trimmed by 5 bases and J by 3 bases, 5 bases remained unmatched. In germline, CDR1 is SGDLS, CDR2 YYNGEE. The CDR3 sequence: CASSRTGGSNQPQHF. The DNA of the CDR3 is TGTGCCAGCAGTAGGACAGGGGGTTCCAATCAGCCCCAGCATTTT.

The rearrangement uses TRBV9 and TRBJ2-1; maybe TRBD2 (6 bases). CDR3 length equals 16 residues. Deletions cut 0 bases from V and 6 bases from J, with 16 bases between. Germline lookup yields CDR1 SGDLS and CDR2 YYNGEE. The CDR3 is CASSVAPSVGFNEQFF. The CDR3, as DNA: TGTGCCAGCAGCGTAGCCCCTAGCGTCGGTTTCAATGAGCAGTTCTTC.

This clone was observed many times. The V and J genes are TRBV19 and TRBJ2-1; D is ambiguous. V lost 8 bases and J 0 bases, leaving 14 bases between the germline ends. This CDR3 is 15 amino acids long. Germline-derived CDR1 and CDR2 are LNHDA and SQIVND (reference sequence). The CDR3 nucleotides read TGTGCCAGTTGTCTGGCAGGTAGCTCCTACAATGAGCAGTTCTTC. Translating gives CASCLAGSSYNEQFF.

This clone was counted a few times. The V and J genes are TRBV27 and TRBJ1-1; D is unclear. This CDR3 is 16 amino acids long. Trimming took off 6 bases at V and 0 bases at J, with 17 bases between the two ends. From germline, CDR1 is MNHEY and CDR2 SMNVEV (reference sequence). The CDR3 is CASSSFVAVMNTEAFF. The CDR3 DNA reads TGTGCCAGCAGCTCCTTTGTGGCCGTAATGAACACTGAAGCTTTCTTT.

In regard to this clone: A much larger clone differs from this one at a single base, so this may be a read error. The sample has other DNA sequences that encode this CDR3 too. The chain has TRBV9 and TRBJ2-5, with 11 bases that match TRBD1. The germline V gene encodes CDR1 SGDLS and CDR2 YYNGEE. The CDR3 sequence is 16 residues long. Trimming cost V 1 base and J 5 bases; bases outside gene matches: 7. In DNA, the CDR3 is TGTGCCAGCAGCGTATCTGGACAGGGGGCCGGCGAGACCCAGTACTTC. The encoded protein is CASSVSGQGAGETQYF.

This clone was picked up many times. The chain uses TRBV29-1 and TRBJ2-7, with D perhaps matching TRBD1 (5 bases). The CDR3 runs 13 residues. Germline V lookup: CDR1 SQVTM, CDR2 ANQGSEA. Deletions cut 4 bases from V and 4 bases from J, with 14 bases between. The CDR3 nucleotides are TGCAGCGTTGCCAGGGCCAAACATTACGAGCAGTACTTC. This encodes CSVARAKHYEQYF.

About this clone: Possible read error: a much larger clone is one base away. The chain recombines TRBV12-5 with TRBJ1-5, with 7 bases aligning to TRBD1. The CDR3 length is 16 residues. Looked up from germline, CDR1 is LGHNT and CDR2 is FRNRAP. CDR3 coding DNA: TGTGCTAGTGGCCAGCCAGCGGGACAGATGAATCAGCTCCAGCATTTT. It is translated as CASGQPAGQMNQLQHF.

Concerning this clone: A read error may be the cause here, since a much bigger clone is one base away. This chain links TRBV28 with TRBJ1-4; maybe TRBD1 (5 bases). Germline values: CDR1 MDHEN, CDR2 SYDVKM. The CDR3 contains 16 residues. Between the trimmed V and J ends, which lost 6 bases and 4 bases, there was a span of 18 bases. The DNA for the CDR3 is TGTGCCAGCAGGCGACCTAGACAGCTAAATAATGAAAAACTGTTTTTT. Protein product: CASRRPRQLNNEKLFF.

The sample holds many counts of this clone. The V call is TRBV20-1, the J call TRBJ2-2; a possible D gene is TRBD1 (6 bases). This CDR3 comprises 16 residues. Germline lookup yields CDR1 DFQATT and CDR2 SNEGSKA (reference sequence). Trimming left V 1 base short and J 0 bases short, with 12 bases between. This chain's CDR3 is CSARALGTSNTGELFF. The CDR3 coding sequence is TGCAGTGCTAGAGCATTGGGGACATCGAACACCGGGGAGCTGTTTTTT.

This clone was found once. This chain connects TRBV5-5 to TRBJ2-4; D is unclear. V lost 4 bases to trimming and J lost 6 bases, with 8 bases between them. The CDR3 is 12 residues long. Germline assignment: CDR1 SGHKS and CDR2 YYEKEE (reference sequence). CDR3 bases: TGTGCCAGCAGCCGCATGGGAAACATTCAGTACTTC. Translation: CASSRMGNIQYF.

This clone was detected a few times. The rearrangement uses TRBV18 and TRBJ2-5; D perhaps matches TRBD2 (5 bases). Germline V lookup: CDR1 KGHSH, CDR2 LQKENI. The CDR3 runs 13 residues. Trimming removed 2 bases at V and 4 bases at J, with 8 bases between. CDR3 residues: CASSPSLAETQYF. The CDR3 region has the DNA TGTGCCAGCTCACCATCCCTAGCAGAGACCCAGTACTTC.

The table lists this clone with a few counts. This chain uses TRBV6-1 with TRBJ2-7; 7 bases line up with TRBD1. The CDR3 runs 17 residues. Germline trimming cut 8 bases from V and 0 bases from J; bases unmatched to any gene: 16. Germline V gives CDR1 MNHNS, CDR2 SASEGT. The CDR3 nucleotides read TGTGCCAGCGTCTGGACAGGAAGCTGCATTTTCTCCTACGAGCAGTACTTC. This encodes CASVWTGSCIFSYEQYF.

This clone has at least ten counts. This sequence joins TRBV6-1 and TRBJ1-5, with unresolved D. V lost 3 bases and J lost 0, with 12 bases in between. There are 16 residues in the CDR3. Looked up from germline, CDR1 is MNHNS and CDR2 is SASEGT. This CDR3 is CASSDAGVGSNQPQHF. The CDR3 DNA sequence: TGTGCCAGCAGTGATGCCGGAGTCGGTAGCAATCAGCCCCAGCATTTT.

The sample holds many counts of this clone. The chain is built from TRBV7-6 and TRBJ1-2; D possibly corresponds to TRBD1 (6 bases). Germline V lookup: CDR1 SGHVS, CDR2 FNYEAQ. The CDR3 is 14 amino acids. V was trimmed by 5 bases and J by 4 bases, leaving 14 bases between them. As DNA, the CDR3 is TGTGCCAGCAGCCCCTTGGGGGCCCCCTATGGCTACACCTTC. Its translation: CASSPLGAPYGYTF.

This clone was seen repeatedly, ten times or more. The CDR3 reads CASSKATSGNNEQFF. The CDR3 DNA follows: TGTGCCAGCAGCAAGGCGACTAGCGGGAACAATGAGCAGTTCTTC. The V and J genes are TRBV11-3 and TRBJ2-1, with 11 bases matching TRBD2. CDR3 size: 15 residues. Looked up from germline, CDR1 is SGHNT and CDR2 is YENEEA. Trimming cost V 5 bases and J 5 bases; bases outside gene matches: 5.

This clone was detected ten times or more. V is TRBV27 and J is TRBJ2-7; D perhaps matches TRBD2 (5 bases). Between the trimmed V and J ends, which lost 3 bases and 5 bases, there was a span of 17 bases. Germline values: CDR1 MNHEY, CDR2 SMNVEV (reference sequence). This CDR3 is built from 15 residues. This CDR3 is CASSFATIDGDEQYF. The CDR3 nucleotides read TGTGCCAGCAGTTTCGCAACCATCGACGGGGACGAGCAGTACTTC.

This clone was seen many times. V usage is TRBV12-3 or TRBV12-4 and J usage is TRBJ1-5, with unresolved D. V shed 6 bases and J shed 5 bases, with 8 bases lying between them. The CDR3 extends over 12 amino acids. The CDR3 DNA reads TGTGCCAGCAGCCGAGCTGATCAGCCCCAGCATTTT. Amino acids: CASSRADQPQHF.

This clone was counted ten times or more. A much larger clone is a single base away; this may be a read error. The chain joins TRBV5-1 to TRBJ2-7, with D uncertain. CDR3 length equals 15 residues. CDR1 is SGHRS, CDR2 YFSETQ, per germline. The CDR3 loop reads CASSLESIGSYERYF. The CDR3, as DNA: TGCGCCAGCAGCCTCGAATCAATTGGTTCCTACGAGCGGTACTTC.

This clone was detected many times. The identical CDR3 is also encoded by other nucleotide sequences in the sample. This chain uses TRBV6-1 with TRBJ2-1; D may be TRBD2 (6 bases). The V gene's germline CDR1 is MNHNS and CDR2 SASEGT. The V end lost 5 bases, the J end lost 7 bases, and 15 bases lay between the germline ends. The CDR3 runs 14 residues. The CDR3 loop is CASSRDWESNEQFF. CDR3 nucleotide sequence: TGTGCCAGCAGTCGGGACTGGGAATCGAATGAGCAGTTCTTC.

This clone has ten or more counts. The chain combines TRBV2 with TRBJ2-3; D assignment may be TRBD1 or TRBD2 (6 bases each). V shed 0 bases and J shed 5 bases, with 15 bases lying between them. CDR3 length equals 16 residues. Looked up from germline, CDR1 is SNHLY and CDR2 is FYNNEI. The CDR3 DNA is TGTGCCAGCAGTGAAGCGCGAGGGGGGTTATTAGATACGCAGTATTTT. Protein product: CASSEARGGLLDTQYF.